Sequencing of this T cell receptor beta chain was carried out in a study of read filtering for tumor transcriptome and immune sequencing. Study summary: Patients were 17 male and about 15 female, mean age roughly 70 years, range about 45 to 85.

Study-level findings and limits: Sorted CD138-negative bone marrow cells were not purified T cells. Without single-read clonotypes, shared clonotype proportions correlated more between IR-seq and RNA-seq.

This clonotype was observed at least ten times. Its antigen remains unidentified. This CDR3 has 11 amino acids. Trimming removed 0 bases from V and 6 bases from J, with 4 bases in between. CDR1 is SGHRS, CDR2 YFSETQ, per germline. From approximately 430 ng of RNA, a library with molecular barcoded alpha/delta and beta/gamma adaptors was made. TCRdb redid the calling of the reads with MiXCR, one entry per CDR3 protein. The sample yields 30,000 to 35,000 distinct CDR3 sequences, roughly 18% seen once. This sequence joins TRBV5-1 and TRBJ2-7; D is undetermined. Sequencing input: a population of CD138-negative cells sorted from bone marrow. The source of this sequence is a donor at least 40 years old with multiple myeloma. Written as DNA, the CDR3 is TGCGCCAGCAGCTTGGAAGGCGAGCAGTACTTC. It yields the protein CASSLEGEQYF.